These T cell receptor beta chains were read from a single sample in a study of Graves' ophthalmopathy and Graves' hyperthyroidism. One entry per CDR3 protein results from TCRdb running MiXCR on the multiplex PCR reads. The sample yields approximately 700,000 distinct CDR3 sequences, roughly 41% seen once. The sample taken for sequencing was peripheral blood. The receptors derive from an adult man with Graves' ophthalmopathy. CDR3s include the opening cysteine and the closing phenylalanine or tryptophan. D genes are given only for firm matches. Only some rows state a clone size, as once, few, many or a class for expanded clones.

D gene	clone size	V gene	CDR3 length	J gene	CDR3 DNA	CDR3 protein
TRBD2	-	TRBV12-3/TRBV12-4	16	TRBJ2-7	TGTGCCAGCAGTTTAAGTCCGGGGGGTTACATGGACGAGCAGTACTTC	CASSLSPGGYMDEQYF
-	once	TRBV19	15	TRBJ2-7	TGTGCCAGTAGTATAAAAGGCGGGGTAGCCTACGAGCAGTACTTC	CASSIKGGVAYEQYF
-	-	TRBV12-3/TRBV12-4	15	TRBJ2-7	TGTGCCAGCAGCCAAGATAGAGACTACTCCTACGAGCAGTACTTC	CASSQDRDYSYEQYF
-	once	TRBV5-1	16	TRBJ1-3	TGCGCCAGCAGCTTGGGTCACCAAAGATCTGGAAACGCCATATATTTT	CASSLGHQRSGNAIYF
-	many	TRBV11-2	11	TRBJ2-7	TGTGCCAGCAGGGACTATCACGAGCAGTACTTC	CASRDYHEQYF
TRBD1	few	TRBV19	17	TRBJ2-2	TGTGCCAGTAGTATAGGCGGGACAGGGCGAAACACCGGGGAGCTGTTTTTT	CASSIGGTGRNTGELFF
-	few	TRBV10-3	16	TRBJ1-2	TGTGCCATCTCAAACCTTCAATCGGGCGCTAACTATGGCTACACCTTC	CAISNLQSGANYGYTF
-	-	TRBV7-2	15	TRBJ2-5	TGTGCCAGCAGCTTATTCGGGGGCCCCGAGGGGACCCAGTACTTC	CASSLFGGPEGTQYF
-	many	TRBV6-6	12	TRBJ2-7	TGTGCCAGCAGCGTACCGGGCTGGGAGCAGTACTTC	CASSVPGWEQYF
TRBD1	few	TRBV19	15	TRBJ1-1	TGTGCCAGTAGTATTGGGGGGACAGCGAACACTGAAGCTTTCTTT	CASSIGGTANTEAFF
-	-	TRBV9	13	TRBJ1-1	TGTGCCAGCAGCCAAGGACTGAGCTCTGAAGCTTTCTTT	CASSQGLSSEAFF
-	-	TRBV2	16	TRBJ1-4	TGTGCCAGCAGTGAGTGGCCCACAACAACTAATGAAAAACTGTTTTTT	CASSEWPTTTNEKLFF
TRBD1	few	TRBV24-1	15	TRBJ1-5	TGTGCCAGCAGCGACAGGGAATGGGTTAATCAGCCCCAGCATTTT	CASSDREWVNQPQHF
TRBD2	few	TRBV6-5	14	TRBJ2-7	TGTGCCAGCAGTCCGGCGGGAGACCCTTACGAGCAGTACTTC	CASSPAGDPYEQYF
TRBD1	once	TRBV11-2	17	TRBJ1-4	TGTGCCAGCAGATCGACAGGGGTAGCTACAACTAATGAAAAACTGTTTTTT	CASRSTGVATTNEKLFF
-	once	TRBV25-1	13	TRBJ1-2	TGTGCCAGCAGTGATCGAGGTTACTATGGCTACACCTTC	CASSDRGYYGYTF
-	-	TRBV10-3	12	TRBJ2-1	TGTGCCATCAGTGACCGGGAGGGACAGGAGTTCTTC	CAISDREGQEFF
-	-	TRBV12-3/TRBV12-4	13	TRBJ1-1	TGTGCCAGCAGCAAGGGGGGGCTTGGTGAAGCTTTCTTT	CASSKGGLGEAFF
-	few	TRBV25-1	16	TRBJ2-2	TGTGCCAGCAGTGCTAGCGTCAGGGGGATCACCGGGGAGCTGTTTTTT	CASSASVRGITGELFF
TRBD1	-	TRBV29-1	13	TRBJ1-2	TGCAGCGTCATACAGGGGATTCGCGGTGGCTACACCTTC	CSVIQGIRGGYTF
TRBD1	once	TRBV10-3	13	TRBJ1-2	TGTGCCATCAGCATCAACAGGGGATCTGGCTACACCTTC	CAISINRGSGYTF
TRBD1	-	TRBV10-3	14	TRBJ1-6	TGTGCCATCGGCGCCGGACAGGGTGATTCACCCCTCCACTTT	CAIGAGQGDSPLHF
-	-	TRBV19	17	TRBJ1-4	TGTGCCAGTAGTAGGAGCCGGGACTCCACGACAGGTGAAAAACTGTTTTTT	CASSRSRDSTTGEKLFF
-	-	TRBV29-1	14	TRBJ1-2	TGCAGCGTCCGGAATACAGAGGAACTTTATGGCTACACCTTC	CSVRNTEELYGYTF
TRBD2	many	TRBV7-2	17	TRBJ2-7	TGTGCCAGCAGCTCCGGTAGGGCAGGGAGGGTGTCCTACGAGCAGTACTTC	CASSSGRAGRVSYEQYF
-	-	TRBV10-3	18	TRBJ2-7	TGTGCCAGCAGCGTGCAAGGGCTTTTCAACGCTCGCCAATACGAGCAGTACTTC	CASSVQGLFNARQYEQYF
-	many	TRBV10-3	13	TRBJ1-1	TGTGCCATCAGTGAGAATAAGAACACTGAAGCTTTCTTT	CAISENKNTEAFF
TRBD1	-	TRBV6-6	15	TRBJ2-7	TGTGCCAGCAGTGGAGGACAGGGCCCCTACTACGAGCAGTACTTC	CASSGGQGPYYEQYF
-	-	TRBV11-1	14	TRBJ1-4	TGTGCCAGCAGCTCTACAGGGCACGGCGAAAAACTGTTTTTT	CASSSTGHGEKLFF
-	-	TRBV12-3/TRBV12-4	14	TRBJ1-6	TGTGCCAGCAGTCCGAACATAGTAAATTCACCCCTCCACTTT	CASSPNIVNSPLHF
-	many	TRBV29-1	13	TRBJ2-2	TGCAGCGTTAGAGAAATGAACACCGGGGAGCTGTTTTTT	CSVREMNTGELFF
TRBD1	-	TRBV9	13	TRBJ2-7	TGTGCCAGCAGCGGAGGGGACAGTAACGAGCAGTACTTC	CASSGGDSNEQYF
-	-	TRBV7-2	11	TRBJ2-7	TGTGCCAGCAGCTGGATGGGCGAGCAGTACTTC	CASSWMGEQYF
-	-	TRBV29-1	11	TRBJ2-1	TGCAGCGTTGAGACTGTAGATGAGCAGTTCTTC	CSVETVDEQFF
-	-	TRBV19	15	TRBJ1-3	TGTGCCAGTAGTATCAACGGGGAATCTGGAAACACCATATATTTT	CASSINGESGNTIYF
TRBD2	few	TRBV6-4	15	TRBJ2-5	TGTGCCAGCAGCCGACTAGCGGGGGAACAAGAGACCCAGTACTTC	CASSRLAGEQETQYF
-	-	TRBV25-1	15	TRBJ1-1	TGTGCCAGCAGTCCCCTCAGAGCCATGAACACTGAAGCTTTCTTT	CASSPLRAMNTEAFF
TRBD1	few	TRBV6-1	12	TRBJ2-7	TGTGCCAGCAGACTGGACAGGGACGAGCAGTACTTC	CASRLDRDEQYF
-	few	TRBV11-2	16	TRBJ2-6	TGTGCCAGCAGCTTCTCTTACTCTGCTGGGGCCAACGTCCTGACTTTC	CASSFSYSAGANVLTF
TRBD1	few	TRBV2	16	TRBJ2-7	TGTGCCAGCAGCCTCGGACAGGGTGCGAGGTCCTACGAGCAGTACTTC	CASSLGQGARSYEQYF
TRBD1	few	TRBV20-1	15	TRBJ2-5	TGCAGTGCTAGACCCTTTGACAGGGAAGGAGAGACCCAGTACTTC	CSARPFDREGETQYF
-	few	TRBV6-5	15	TRBJ1-5	TGTGCCAGCAGGTTAGGGGGGGCAGGCAATCAGCCCCAGCATTTT	CASRLGGAGNQPQHF
TRBD1	many	TRBV19	16	TRBJ1-2	TGTGCCAGTAGTCCCCGTGGGACAGGGGCACTGTATGGCTACACCTTC	CASSPRGTGALYGYTF
-	many	TRBV5-1	14	TRBJ2-5	TGCGCCAGCAGCTTGATGGGATGGCGGGAGACCCAGTACTTC	CASSLMGWRETQYF
-	-	TRBV7-8	15	TRBJ2-5	TGCGCCAGCAGCCGCACCGGGACACCCGAAGAGACCCAGTACTTC	CASSRTGTPEETQYF
-	many	TRBV2	11	TRBJ1-1	TGTGCCAGCACCCCAAGATCTGAAGCTTTCTTT	CASTPRSEAFF
-	-	TRBV29-1	14	TRBJ1-4	TGCAGCGTTGGCGGGACCTCCCTAAGGGAAAAACTGTTTTTT	CSVGGTSLREKLFF
-	few	TRBV7-2	15	TRBJ1-1	TGTGCCAGCAGCTTAAGGGCAGGGGATTTAACTGAAGCTTTCTTT	CASSLRAGDLTEAFF
-	few	TRBV7-2	14	TRBJ2-7	TGTGCCAGCAGCTTGGGGCTTTCGGCCTACGAGCAGTACTTC	CASSLGLSAYEQYF